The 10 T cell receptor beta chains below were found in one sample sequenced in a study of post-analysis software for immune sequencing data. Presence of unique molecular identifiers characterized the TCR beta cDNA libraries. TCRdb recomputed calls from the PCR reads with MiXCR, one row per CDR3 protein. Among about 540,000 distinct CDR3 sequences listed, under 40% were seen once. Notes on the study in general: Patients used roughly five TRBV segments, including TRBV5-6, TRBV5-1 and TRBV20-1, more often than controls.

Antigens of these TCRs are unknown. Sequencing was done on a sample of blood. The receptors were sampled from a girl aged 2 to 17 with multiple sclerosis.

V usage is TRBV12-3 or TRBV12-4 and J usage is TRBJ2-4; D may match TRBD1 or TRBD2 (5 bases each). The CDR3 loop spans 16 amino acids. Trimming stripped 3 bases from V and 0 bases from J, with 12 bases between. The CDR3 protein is CASSLGGGIAKNIQYF. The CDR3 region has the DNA TGTGCCAGCAGTTTGGGTGGGGGAATAGCCAAAAACATTCAGTACTTC.

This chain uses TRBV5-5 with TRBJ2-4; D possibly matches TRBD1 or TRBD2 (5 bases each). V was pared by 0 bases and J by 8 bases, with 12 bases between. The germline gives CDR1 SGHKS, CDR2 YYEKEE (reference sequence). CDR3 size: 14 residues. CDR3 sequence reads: CASSLVGAGDIQYF. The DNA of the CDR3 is TGTGCCAGCAGCTTGGTAGGGGCCGGGGACATTCAGTACTTC.

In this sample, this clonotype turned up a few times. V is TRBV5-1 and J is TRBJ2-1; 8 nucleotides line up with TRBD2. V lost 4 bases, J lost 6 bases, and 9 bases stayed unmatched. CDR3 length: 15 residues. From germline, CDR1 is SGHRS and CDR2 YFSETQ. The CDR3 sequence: CASSLSGDKGNEQFF. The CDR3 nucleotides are TGCGCCAGCAGCCTTAGCGGGGATAAGGGCAATGAGCAGTTCTTC.

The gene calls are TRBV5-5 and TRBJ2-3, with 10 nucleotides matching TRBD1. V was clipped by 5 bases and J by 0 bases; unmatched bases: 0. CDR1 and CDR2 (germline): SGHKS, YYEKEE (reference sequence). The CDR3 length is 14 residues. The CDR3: CASRGQGSTDTQYF. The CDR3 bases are TGTGCCAGCAGGGGACAGGGGAGCACAGATACGCAGTATTTT.

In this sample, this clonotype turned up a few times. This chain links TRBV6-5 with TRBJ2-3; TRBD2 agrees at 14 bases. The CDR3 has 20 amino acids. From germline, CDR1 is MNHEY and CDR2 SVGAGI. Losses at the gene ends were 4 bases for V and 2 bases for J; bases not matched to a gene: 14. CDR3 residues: CASSSLGLAGGHPLTDTQYF. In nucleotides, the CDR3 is TGTGCCAGCAGTTCTCTCGGACTAGCGGGGGGCCATCCCCTCACAGATACGCAGTATTTT.

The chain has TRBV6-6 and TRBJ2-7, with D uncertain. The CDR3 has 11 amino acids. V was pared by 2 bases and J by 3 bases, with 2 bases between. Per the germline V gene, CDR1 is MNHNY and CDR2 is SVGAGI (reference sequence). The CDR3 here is CASSYRYEQYF. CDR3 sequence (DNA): TGTGCCAGCAGTTACCGCTACGAGCAGTACTTC.

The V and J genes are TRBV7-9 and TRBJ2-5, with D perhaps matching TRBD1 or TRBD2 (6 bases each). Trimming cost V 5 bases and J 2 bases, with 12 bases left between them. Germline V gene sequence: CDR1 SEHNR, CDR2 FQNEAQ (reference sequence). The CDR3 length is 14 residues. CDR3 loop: CASSPGAKQETQYF. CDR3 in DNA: TGTGCCAGCAGCCCGGGGGCAAAACAAGAGACCCAGTACTTC.

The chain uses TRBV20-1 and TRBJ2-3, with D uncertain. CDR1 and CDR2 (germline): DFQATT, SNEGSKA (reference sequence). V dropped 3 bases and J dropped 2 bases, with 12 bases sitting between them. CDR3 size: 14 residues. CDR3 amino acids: CSASSGRFTDTQYF. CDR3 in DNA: TGCAGTGCTAGCTCCGGCCGCTTCACAGATACGCAGTATTTT.

Here the CDR3 reads CASGRTQQETQYF. The DNA of the CDR3 is TGTGCCAGCGGACGGACACAACAAGAGACCCAGTACTTC. The chain recombines TRBV14 with TRBJ2-5; D might be TRBD1 (5 bases). Germline-derived CDR1 and CDR2 are SGHDN and FVKESK. This CDR3 is 13 amino acids long. V lost 8 bases to trimming and J lost 2 bases, with 12 bases between them. Combining the CDR3 with reference TRBV14 and TRBJ2-5 gives the whole variable domain EAGVTQFPSHSVIEKGQTVTLRCDPISGHDNLYWYRRVMGKEIKFLLHFVKESKQDESGMPNNRFLAERTGGTYSTLKVQPAELEDSGVYFCASGRTQQETQYFGPGTRLLVL.

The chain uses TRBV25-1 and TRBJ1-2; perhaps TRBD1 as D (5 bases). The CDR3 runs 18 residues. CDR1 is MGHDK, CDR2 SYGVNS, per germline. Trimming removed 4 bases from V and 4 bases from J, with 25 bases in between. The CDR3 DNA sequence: TGTGCCAGCAGTGTCACCGAAAGCGTGGTGGCAGGGATCTATGGCTACACCTTC. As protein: CASSVTESVVAGIYGYTF.